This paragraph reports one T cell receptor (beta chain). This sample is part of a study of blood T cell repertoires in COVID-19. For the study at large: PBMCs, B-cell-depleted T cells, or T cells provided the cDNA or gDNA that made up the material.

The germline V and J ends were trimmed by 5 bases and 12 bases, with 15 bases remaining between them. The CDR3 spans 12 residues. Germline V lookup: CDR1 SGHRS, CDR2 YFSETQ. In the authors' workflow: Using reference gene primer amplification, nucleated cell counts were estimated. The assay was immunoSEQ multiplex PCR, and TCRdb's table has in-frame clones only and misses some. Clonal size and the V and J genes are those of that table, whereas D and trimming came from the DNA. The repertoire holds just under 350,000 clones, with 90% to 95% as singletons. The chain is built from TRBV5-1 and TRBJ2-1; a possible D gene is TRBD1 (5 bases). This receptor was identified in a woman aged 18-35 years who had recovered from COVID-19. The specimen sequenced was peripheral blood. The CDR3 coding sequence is TGCGCCAGCAGTCCAGGGTACCGGACGCAGTTCTTC. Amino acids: CASSPGYRTQFF.